Included here is one T cell receptor beta chain sequence, with context. Its antigen remains unidentified. One end of the junction fails to match germline, which may point to a read error. Every donor had blood drawn once into heparin, roughly 120 mL on average. These data come from a study of beta chain features in type 1 diabetes. Whole-study results and caveats: Since sequencing was performed on cDNA, cells with high TCR expression could be over-represented. Unsettled here was the matter of whether HLA type influences TCRB rearrangement. PCR could preferentially amplify shorter templates, alike in patients and controls.

Of the isolated RNA, all was reverse transcribed, and so the sequenced material was expressed TCRB transcripts. The protocol was immunoSEQ multiplex PCR, while the TCRdb copy is restricted to in-frame clones and leaves out a portion. Here the sample spans 850,000 to 900,000 clones, roughly 15% being singletons. Germline V lookup: CDR1 SGHTA, CDR2 FQGTGA. This CDR3 spans 14 amino acids. The sequence came from a woman between 18 and 30 years old in good health. V is TRBV7-3 and J is TRBJ2-1; 7 nucleotides agree with TRBD1. Sequencing was performed on naive CD4+ T cells from blood. This CDR3 reads CAISSSTGNDEQFF. In DNA, the CDR3 is TGTGCCATCAGCTCATCGACAGGGAACGATGAGCAGTTCTTC.